These 23 T cell receptor beta chains were all obtained from the same sample, sequenced in a study of CD8+ T cells in alopecia areata. This sample's treatment: oral pan-JAK inhibitor, 5-10 mg twice daily. TCR sequencing used cDNA made by reverse transcription of extracted RNA. The assay was immunoSEQ multiplex PCR, and TCRdb's table has in-frame clones only and misses some. Among about 210,000 clones listed, 64% were seen once. The specimen comprised CD4+ T cells sorted from blood, sampled at week 4, from a patient treated with tofacitinib. The source of these receptors is a human donor with alopecia areata.

The genes are TRBV9 and TRBJ2-4; D might be TRBD2 (6 bases). The V gene lost 5 bases and the J gene lost 1 base, with 13 bases spanning the gap. The CDR3 runs 15 residues. The germline CDR1 and CDR2 sequences are SGDLS and YYNGEE. In DNA, the CDR3 is TGTGCCAGCAGTCCGGAGGGCGGGGCCAAAAACATTCAGTACTTC. Its translation: CASSPEGGAKNIQYF.

In regard to this clone: Mismatch with germline at one junction end may stem from a read error. The chain joins TRBV19 to TRBJ2-7; 14 nucleotides agree with TRBD2. Germline V lookup: CDR1 LNHDA, CDR2 SQIVND (reference sequence). The CDR3 covers 16 residues. CDR3 sequence reads: CAISPRRTSGGYEQYF. The CDR3 DNA follows: TGTGCCATTAGTCCTCGACGGACTAGCGGGGGGTACGAGCAGTACTTC.

This clone was detected a few times. The chain uses TRBV7-9 and TRBJ2-7; 10 positions agree with TRBD1. The V gene's germline CDR1 is SEHNR and CDR2 FQNEAQ (reference sequence). The junction had 7 bases not matched to a gene; V was cut back by 3 bases and J by 5 bases. This CDR3 is built from 15 residues. CDR3 residues: CASSFSGTGEHEQYF. The CDR3 region has the DNA TGTGCCAGCAGCTTTTCCGGGACAGGGGAGCACGAGCAGTACTTC.

The chain uses TRBV27 and TRBJ2-1, with 7 positions matching TRBD1. CDR3 length: 17 amino acids. Germline V lookup: CDR1 MNHEY, CDR2 SMNVEV (reference sequence). Trimming cost V 6 bases and J 5 bases; bases outside gene matches: 16. In nucleotides, the CDR3 is TGTGCCAGCAGCCGGACCCCCGGGACAGCAAGTAACAATGAGCAGTTCTTC. Its protein product is CASSRTPGTASNNEQFF.

V gene TRBV25-1 combines with J gene TRBJ2-3, with no clear D. The CDR3 runs 14 residues. V lost 3 bases, J lost 4 bases, and 11 bases lay in between. Germline CDR1 MGHDK, CDR2 SYGVNS. CDR3 region: CASSEASSSDTQYF. CDR3 nucleotides: TGTGCCAGCAGTGAGGCCAGCAGTTCAGATACGCAGTATTTT.

In its sample, this clone was seen a few times. The gene calls are TRBV5-1 and TRBJ2-7, with 7 nucleotides matching TRBD1. CDR3 size: 14 residues. CDR1 and CDR2 from the germline V gene are SGHRS and YFSETQ. J lost 4 bases, V lost 0 bases, and 4 bases had no gene match. CDR3 loop: CASSLVMTGYEQYF. Here the CDR3 DNA reads TGCGCCAGCAGCTTGGTCATGACAGGGTACGAGCAGTACTTC.

A few counts support this clone. The J gene is TRBJ1-3, the V gene TRBV29-1; D is ambiguous. Germline V lookup: CDR1 SQVTM, CDR2 ANQGSEA. The CDR3 sequence is 15 residues long. Between the trimmed V and J ends, which lost 4 bases and 0 bases, there was a span of 13 bases. DNA for the CDR3: TGCAGCGTTGCGCGCGACGGAAACTCTGGAAACACCATATATTTT. It translates to CSVARDGNSGNTIYF.

This clone was seen only a few times. The V gene is TRBV5-1, the J gene TRBJ2-2; a weak D match, TRBD2 (5 bases). Between the trimmed V and J ends, which lost 0 bases and 6 bases, there was a span of 6 bases. This CDR3 is built from 13 residues. Germline-derived CDR1 and CDR2 are SGHRS and YFSETQ. CDR3 nucleotide sequence: TGCGCCAGCAGCTTGGTGGGAGCCGGGGAGCTGTTTTTT. Protein: CASSLVGAGELFF.

The V and J genes are TRBV7-2 and TRBJ2-7; the D gene could be TRBD1 or TRBD2 (6 bases each). CDR1 and CDR2 from the germline V gene are SGHTA and FQGNSA. The CDR3 consists of 14 residues. V lost 1 base to trimming and J lost 3 bases, with 10 bases between them. The CDR3 region has the DNA TGTGCCAGCAGCTTAGTTGGAGGGGGCTACGAGCAGTACTTC. Its protein product is CASSLVGGGYEQYF.

The J gene is TRBJ2-2, the V gene TRBV23-1, with TRBD1 matching 8 bases. TRBV23-1 is given ORF status, its function remaining uncertain. The CDR3 totals 16 residues. V trimming: 4 bases; J trimming: 3 bases; junction bases outside the gene matches: 7. This CDR3 reads CASSPSRTGYTGELFF. DNA for the CDR3: TGCGCCAGCAGTCCTTCGAGGACAGGGTACACCGGGGAGCTGTTTTTT.

This chain links TRBV2 with TRBJ1-2, with D hard to call. Germline loops: CDR1 SNHLY, CDR2 FYNNEI. The CDR3 is made up of 11 amino acids. The V end lost 4 bases, the J end lost 8 bases, and 8 bases lay between the germline ends. CDR3 amino acids: CASSVSRGYTF. The CDR3, as DNA: TGTGCCAGCAGTGTTAGCAGGGGCTACACCTTC.

V is TRBV4-1 and J is TRBJ2-7; the D gene could be TRBD1 or TRBD2 (5 bases each). CDR3 length: 15 residues. Germline V gene sequence: CDR1 MGHRA, CDR2 YSYEKL. V was trimmed by 0 bases and J by 7 bases, leaving 16 bases between them. CDR3 sequence: CASSQDRDPYREQYF. CDR3 nucleotide sequence: TGCGCCAGCAGCCAAGATAGGGACCCTTATAGAGAGCAGTACTTC.

The chain joins TRBV30 to TRBJ2-3; 13 nucleotides align to TRBD2. CDR1 is GTSNPN, CDR2 SVGIG, per germline (reference sequence). The CDR3 is made up of 15 amino acids. V lost 2 bases and J lost 5; bases outside the gene matches: 4. The CDR3 DNA follows: TGTGCCTGGAGTTTAACTAGCGGGGGGGAAGATACGCAGTATTTT. Translating gives CAWSLTSGGEDTQYF.

The chain recombines TRBV9 with TRBJ2-3; the match to TRBD2 covers 11 bases. Germline CDR1 and CDR2: SGDLS and YYNGEE. Losses at the gene ends were 5 bases for V and 7 bases for J; bases not matched to a gene: 6. There are 14 residues in the CDR3. CDR3 coding DNA: TGTGCCAGCAGGCCCGGGACTAGCGGAAATACGCAGTATTTT. The encoded protein is CASRPGTSGNTQYF.

This clone has just a few counts. The sample holds other DNA sequences that translate to the same CDR3. The J gene is TRBJ2-5, the V gene TRBV7-2, with D possibly being TRBD1 (6 bases). Looked up from germline, CDR1 is SGHTA and CDR2 is FQGNSA. Trimming stripped 5 bases from V and 4 bases from J, with 14 bases between. This CDR3 has 14 residues. The CDR3 coding sequence is TGTGCCAGCAGCCTTGCGGCAGGGGTAGAGACCCAGTACTTC. Encoded protein: CASSLAAGVETQYF.

The J gene is TRBJ2-1, the V gene TRBV29-1, with D unresolved. Trimming left V 2 bases short and J 4 bases short, with 6 bases between. From germline, CDR1 is SQVTM and CDR2 ANQGSEA. The CDR3 spans 12 residues. CDR3 in DNA: TGCAGCGTTGAACCCACTTACAATGAGCAGTTCTTC. This sequence encodes CSVEPTYNEQFF.

CDR3 residues: CASSAGQGAGGNTIYF. CDR3 bases: TGTGCCAGCAGCGCGGGACAGGGGGCAGGAGGAAACACCATATATTTT. This sequence joins TRBV5-4 and TRBJ1-3, with TRBD1 matching over 12 bases. Trimming cost V 4 bases and J 4 bases; bases outside gene matches: 6. Looked up from germline, CDR1 is SGHNT and CDR2 is YYREEE (reference sequence). The CDR3 has 16 amino acids.

The chain employs TRBV4-1 and TRBJ1-2; D call uncertain. Germline CDR1 is MGHRA and CDR2 is YSYEKL. CDR3 size: 15 residues. Trimming removed 1 base from V and 4 bases from J, with 13 bases in between. DNA of the CDR3: TGCGCCAGCAGCCAAGCCCAAGCGGTTACCTATGGCTACACCTTC. Translation gives CASSQAQAVTYGYTF.

The sample holds a few counts of this clone. The chain employs TRBV4-3 and TRBJ2-7, with D perhaps given as TRBD1 or TRBD2 (6 bases each). Trimming removed 0 bases from V and 4 bases from J, with 22 bases in between. The CDR3 contains 18 residues. Germline V CDR1 and CDR2: LGHNA, YSLEER. The CDR3 protein is CASSQDWVGLGGGYEQYF. The CDR3 bases are TGCGCCAGCAGCCAAGATTGGGTAGGACTCGGAGGGGGTTACGAGCAGTACTTC.

The chain joins TRBV7-2 to TRBJ1-6, with D maybe TRBD1 (6 bases). V was shortened by 5 bases and J by 7 bases, with 9 bases between the two germline ends. Germline V gene lookup returns CDR1 SGHTA and CDR2 FQGNSA. The CDR3 is 13 amino acids. The CDR3 here is CASSGQPNSPLHF. The CDR3, as DNA: TGTGCCAGCAGCGGACAGCCAAATTCACCCCTCCACTTT.

V gene TRBV30 combines with J gene TRBJ2-1, with 9 bases lining up with TRBD1. The V gene end was trimmed by 0 bases and the J gene end by 4 bases; junction bases not matched to a gene: 4. The CDR3 contains 15 residues. CDR1 is GTSNPN and CDR2 is SVGIG in the germline V gene (reference sequence). The CDR3 here is CAWSVGDRDYNEQFF. The CDR3 nucleotides are TGTGCCTGGAGTGTAGGGGACAGGGATTACAATGAGCAGTTCTTC.

V is TRBV5-4 and J is TRBJ1-2; D call uncertain. The CDR3 totals 14 residues. From germline, CDR1 is SGHNT and CDR2 YYREEE (reference sequence). With 3 bases removed from V and 2 bases from J, the gap between germline ends came to 11 bases. Here the CDR3 DNA reads TGTGCCAGCAGCTACGAAGGGAAGAACTATGGCTACACCTTC. Protein product: CASSYEGKNYGYTF.

The genes are TRBV7-9 and TRBJ2-3, with 7 nucleotides matching TRBD1. The CDR3 is 14 amino acids. J was trimmed by 5 bases and V by 1 base; bases with no gene match: 3. Per the germline V gene, CDR1 is SEHNR and CDR2 is FQNEAQ (reference sequence). The CDR3 sequence: CASSLDTGEDTQYF. CDR3 nucleotide sequence: TGTGCCAGCAGCTTAGATACAGGGGAAGATACGCAGTATTTT. The full variable domain, with the rest looked up from reference TRBV7-9 and TRBJ2-3, is DTGVSQNPRHKITKRGQNVTFRCDPISEHNRLYWYRQTLGQGPEFLTYFQNEAQLEKSRLLSDRFSAERPKGSFSTLEIQRTEQGDSAMYLCASSLDTGEDTQYFGPGTRLTVL.